This passage covers 20 T cell receptor beta chains from one sample sequenced in a study of T cells after yellow fever vaccination. Via MiXCR, TCRdb re-called the 5' RACE reads, giving one row per CDR3 protein. The sample consists of some 350,000 distinct CDR3 sequences, 3.5% to 4.5% of them appearing once. The specimen comprised PBMCs, sampled 5 days after the yellow fever booster vaccination. The origin of the receptors is a man between 18 and 29 years old who received the YFV17D yellow fever vaccine.

In this sample, this clonotype turned up many times. The CDR3 reads CASSPGTGRLFF. DNA for the CDR3: TGTGCCAGCAGCCCCGGGACAGGAAGACTGTTTTTT. The chain couples TRBV3-1 to TRBJ1-4; 8 nucleotides match TRBD1. Germline lookup yields CDR1 LGHDT and CDR2 YNNKEL (reference sequence). CDR3 length equals 12 residues. Unmatched junction bases numbered 5, after V lost 4 bases and J lost 13 bases.

The chain carries TRBV15 and TRBJ1-2; no definite D call. The CDR3 is 14 residues long. Germline assignment: CDR1 LNHNV and CDR2 YYDKDF (reference sequence). Between the trimmed V and J ends, which lost 0 bases and 4 bases, there was a span of 9 bases. The DNA for the CDR3 is TGTGCCACCAGCAGAGATCGGGTTAGCTATGGCTACACCTTC. Translated: CATSRDRVSYGYTF.

This clonotype was counted at least ten times. V usage is TRBV20-1 and J usage is TRBJ1-5; 8 bases map to TRBD1. The CDR3 contains 14 residues. Germline V gene sequence: CDR1 DFQATT, CDR2 SNEGSKA (reference sequence). V lost 4 bases, J lost 4 bases, and 6 bases stayed unmatched. DNA for the CDR3: TGCAGTGCTATTCAGGGGGCTGTAAATCAGCCCCAGCATTTT. It encodes CSAIQGAVNQPQHF.

This chain joins TRBV6-5 and TRBJ1-3; no clear D. V gave up 9 bases and J gave up 3 bases, with 15 bases separating them. This CDR3 is 14 amino acids long. The germline CDR1 and CDR2 sequences are MNHEY and SVGAGI. CDR3 nucleotides: TGTGCCAGTTTCGAAGACTTTTATGGAAACACCATATATTTT. It codes for CASFEDFYGNTIYF.

This rearrangement joins TRBV3-1 to TRBJ1-1; a possible D gene is TRBD1 (5 bases). The germline gives CDR1 LGHDT, CDR2 YNNKEL (reference sequence). V gave up 5 bases and J gave up 12 bases, with 19 bases separating them. This CDR3 region has 13 residues. The CDR3 is CASSGNAGTRSFF. In DNA, the CDR3 is TGTGCCAGCAGCGGGAACGCCGGGACGAGATCTTTCTTT.

This clonotype has just a few counts. This chain links TRBV9 with TRBJ1-2; 11 nucleotides line up with TRBD1. Germline CDR1 reads SGDLS; CDR2 reads YYNGEE. J was trimmed by 5 bases and V by 6 bases; bases with no gene match: 9. CDR3 size: 15 residues. The CDR3: CASTPGTGGEYGYTF. The CDR3 DNA reads as TGTGCCAGCACGCCCGGGACAGGGGGGGAGTATGGCTACACCTTC. Filled out from reference TRBV9 and TRBJ1-2, the complete variable domain reads DSGVTQTPKHLITATGQRVTLRCSPRSGDLSVYWYQQSLDQGLQFLIQYYNGEERAKGNILERFSAQQFPDLHSELNLSSLELGDSALYFCASTPGTGGEYGYTFGSGTRLTVV.

This clonotype has ten or more counts. V and J are TRBV20-1 and TRBJ2-5; either TRBD1 or TRBD2 may fit D (6 bases each). CDR1 and CDR2 (germline): DFQATT, SNEGSKA (reference sequence). This CDR3 region has 14 residues. Trimming took off 3 bases at V and 5 bases at J, with 16 bases between the two ends. CDR3 coding DNA: TGCAGTGCTAGTGGAAGGGGGGCCGCGGAGACCCAGTACTTC. The encoded protein is CSASGRGAAETQYF.

This clonotype appeared a few times. This sequence joins TRBV7-9 and TRBJ1-4, with D perhaps matching TRBD1 (5 bases). V was pared by 4 bases and J by 15 bases, with 15 bases between. Germline lookup yields CDR1 SEHNR and CDR2 FQNEAQ (reference sequence). CDR3 size: 12 residues. CDR3 sequence (DNA): TGTGCCAGCAGCTCCCGACAGACCGGAGTGTTTTTT. As protein: CASSSRQTGVFF.

This clonotype was recorded at least ten times. As DNA, the CDR3 is TGCAGTGCAACCACTAGCGGGGGTCTCGACGGGGAGCTGTTTTTT. The encoded protein is CSATTSGGLDGELFF. The chain combines TRBV20-1 with TRBJ2-2, with 11 nucleotides matching TRBD2. CDR1 and CDR2 (germline): DFQATT, SNEGSKA (reference sequence). V trimming: 6 bases; J trimming: 7 bases; junction bases outside the gene matches: 10. The CDR3 runs to 15 residues.

The chain combines TRBV29-1 with TRBJ2-3, with 12 bases lining up with TRBD2. From germline, CDR1 is SQVTM and CDR2 ANQGSEA. This CDR3 spans 16 amino acids. V lost 7 bases to trimming and J lost 5 bases; unmatched junction nucleotides: 13. The CDR3 protein is CSASGLAGRSGDTQYF. The CDR3 bases are TGCAGCGCCTCGGGACTAGCGGGCCGGAGTGGAGATACGCAGTATTTT.

This clonotype was observed a few times. The chain employs TRBV6-2 or TRBV6-3 and TRBJ1-5, with D unresolved. The CDR3 contains 13 residues. Germline V gene sequence: CDR1 MNHEY, CDR2 SVGEGT. V lost 2 bases and J 5 bases, leaving 7 bases between the germline ends. The CDR3 sequence is CASSYIGYQPQHF. The CDR3 nucleotides are TGTGCCAGCAGTTACATCGGGTATCAGCCCCAGCATTTT.

This clonotype was observed at least ten times. The rearrangement joins TRBV6-1 to TRBJ1-1; D not certain. This CDR3 spans 14 amino acids. Germline lookup yields CDR1 MNHNS and CDR2 SASEGT. V was cut by 2 bases and J by 4 bases, with 11 bases left in between. The chain's CDR3 is CASSEYRTVTEAFF. The CDR3 nucleotides read TGTGCCAGCAGTGAATACCGTACGGTCACTGAAGCTTTCTTT.

Many counts were recorded for this clonotype. The gene calls are TRBV12-3 or TRBV12-4 and TRBJ2-3, with 14 positions matching TRBD2. V was clipped by 4 bases and J by 4 bases; unmatched bases: 4. The CDR3 is made up of 16 amino acids. This CDR3 is CASSSRLAGGADTQYF. CDR3 nucleotides: TGTGCCAGCAGTTCGCGACTAGCGGGGGGGGCAGATACGCAGTATTTT.

The rearrangement uses TRBV21-1 and TRBJ2-3; the table's D call, TRBD1, was not checked against the DNA. TRBV21-1 is designated a pseudogene. The CDR3 consists of 18 residues. CDR3 sequence reads: CASTAKPKRGRLGWTQYF. The DNA of the CDR3 is TGTGCCAGCACAGCAAAACCCAAGCGGGGGCGCCTCGGCTGGACGCAGTATTTT.

The chain has TRBV4-1 and TRBJ2-1; 15 nucleotides line up with TRBD2. The CDR3 covers 18 residues. Germline V gives CDR1 MGHRA, CDR2 YSYEKL. J lost 4 bases, V lost 3 bases, and 7 bases had no gene match. The CDR3 DNA sequence: TGCGCCAGCAGCCAGGGACTAGCGGGGGGCTTTCGGTACAATGAGCAGTTCTTC. This codes for CASSQGLAGGFRYNEQFF.

Ten or more counts support this clonotype. J is TRBJ2-1 and V is TRBV6-1; D unclear. Germline CDR1 reads MNHNS; CDR2 reads SASEGT. The V end was cut by 7 bases, the J end by 5 bases, with 18 bases between. There are 15 residues in the CDR3. The CDR3 spells CASTTGPRADNEQFF. CDR3 sequence (DNA): TGTGCCAGCACCACCGGACCCCGGGCCGACAATGAGCAGTTCTTC.

This clonotype has at least ten counts. The chain employs TRBV5-5 and TRBJ2-1, with D possibly being TRBD2 (7 bases). The CDR3 sequence is 15 residues long. Trimming left V 0 bases short and J 4 bases short, with 11 bases between. Germline assignment: CDR1 SGHKS and CDR2 YYEKEE (reference sequence). The CDR3, as DNA: TGTGCCAGCAGCTTGGAAGGGGGGGCTTACAATGAGCAGTTCTTC. Translated: CASSLEGGAYNEQFF.

This clonotype was detected a few times. The chain links TRBV7-2 to TRBJ1-6; D is ambiguous. V lost 8 bases, J lost 4 bases, and 18 bases lay in between. The germline CDR1 and CDR2 sequences are SGHTA and FQGNSA. The CDR3 length is 16 residues. CDR3 DNA: TGTGCCAGCTACCCCGGAGGAACCCCTTATAATTCACCCCTCCACTTT. Translated, it gives CASYPGGTPYNSPLHF.

The table lists this clonotype with many counts. The chain carries TRBV6-2 or TRBV6-3 and TRBJ2-2, with 8 bases aligning to TRBD1. The ends lost 3 bases at V and 4 bases at J; junction bases unmatched: 10. The germline gives CDR1 MNHEY, CDR2 SVGEGT. The CDR3 length is 17 residues. This chain's CDR3 is CASSYIGWTGFTGELFF. In DNA, the CDR3 is TGTGCCAGCAGTTATATAGGCTGGACAGGGTTCACCGGGGAGCTGTTTTTT.

This clonotype was counted ten times or more. The V gene is TRBV11-2, the J gene TRBJ2-6; D ambiguous. This CDR3 is built from 19 residues. Germline CDR1 reads SGHAT; CDR2 reads FQNNGV. The ends were cut back, 5 bases at V and 0 bases at J, with 20 bases in the middle. CDR3 nucleotide sequence: TGTGCCAGCAGCCACCCGTTGCGCAGCCCCGGCTCTGGGGCCAACGTCCTGACTTTC. It codes for CASSHPLRSPGSGANVLTF.